One sample yielded the 8 T cell receptor beta chains listed below, sequenced in a study of T cell responses to AZD1222 COVID-19 vaccine. Clones were read by immunoSEQ multiplex PCR, and TCRdb kept only the in-frame ones, dropping some. The table has fewer than 75,000 clones, 85% to 95% seen once. The material sequenced was peripheral blood, taken 28 days after the second dose of the MenACWY control vaccine. These receptors originate from an adult who received the MenACWY meningococcal vaccine as a control.

Turning to this clone: In the same sample, other DNA sequences code for this CDR3. The chain has TRBV12-3 or TRBV12-4 and TRBJ1-1, with no clear D. Trimming took off 3 bases at V and 2 bases at J, with 7 bases between the two ends. The CDR3 is made up of 13 amino acids. This chain's CDR3 is CASSLAGNTEAFF. The DNA of the CDR3 is TGTGCCAGCAGTTTGGCGGGAAACACTGAAGCTTTCTTT.

This chain connects TRBV7-9 to TRBJ1-4; no reliable D call. Between the trimmed V and J ends, which lost 4 bases and 4 bases, there was a span of 13 bases. Germline assignment: CDR1 SEHNR and CDR2 FQNEAQ (reference sequence). The CDR3 sequence is 15 residues long. In DNA form, the CDR3 reads TGTGCCAGCAGCTGGGCGCAGGTTAATAATGAAAAACTGTTTTTT. This sequence encodes CASSWAQVNNEKLFF.

The chain uses TRBV5-4 and TRBJ2-2, with TRBD2 as a possible D gene (6 bases). V lost 5 bases and J lost 6, with 11 bases in between. This CDR3 is 13 amino acids long. The germline CDR1 and CDR2 sequences are SGHNT and YYREEE (reference sequence). CDR3 protein: CASSQGGPGELFF. The DNA for the CDR3 is TGTGCCAGCAGTCAGGGAGGTCCCGGGGAGCTGTTTTTT.

This rearrangement joins TRBV5-1 to TRBJ2-7; D is unresolved. The CDR3 length is 13 residues. Germline loops: CDR1 SGHRS, CDR2 YFSETQ. The V and J ends lost 1 base and 1 base respectively, with 6 bases between them. In DNA form, the CDR3 reads TGCGCCAGCAGCTTGACCACATCCTACGAGCAGTACTTC. Protein product: CASSLTTSYEQYF. The full variable domain, rest sourced from reference TRBV5-1 and TRBJ2-7, is KAGVTQTPRYLIKTRGQQVTLSCSPISGHRSVSWYQQTPGQGLQFLFEYFSETQRNKGNFPGRFSGRQFSNSRSEMNVSTLELGDSALYLCASSLTTSYEQYFGPGTRLTVT.

There are a few counts of this clone. This rearrangement joins TRBV10-2 to TRBJ2-5; 7 bases match TRBD2. This CDR3 comprises 16 residues. The J segment lost 5 bases and the V segment lost 4 bases, leaving 13 bases of the junction unmatched. CDR1 and CDR2 from the germline V gene are WSHSY and SAAADI. The chain's CDR3 is CASSGLAANPGETQYF. CDR3 nucleotides: TGCGCCAGCAGTGGTCTAGCGGCAAATCCCGGGGAGACCCAGTACTTC.

The chain employs TRBV5-1 and TRBJ1-1, with D uncertain. The CDR3 extends over 12 amino acids. V was clipped by 0 bases and J by 11 bases, with 11 bases between them. Germline CDR1 SGHRS, CDR2 YFSETQ. CDR3 DNA sequence: TGCGCCAGCAGCTTGGATGGGAAGAACGCTTTCTTT. The encoded protein is CASSLDGKNAFF.

The chain recombines TRBV27 with TRBJ2-7; no reliable D call. The ends were cut back, 5 bases at V and 3 bases at J, with 11 bases in the middle. Germline CDR1 is MNHEY and CDR2 is SMNVEV (reference sequence). This CDR3 contains 13 residues. CDR3 sequence (DNA): TGTGCCAGCAGTCTACGACCTAACTACGAGCAGTACTTC. Translated, it gives CASSLRPNYEQYF.

This chain uses TRBV6-2 or TRBV6-3 with TRBJ1-6; D is ambiguous. Trimming cost V 8 bases and J 7 bases, with 18 bases left between them. The CDR3 loop spans 15 amino acids. Germline CDR1 reads MNHEY; CDR2 reads SVGEGT. The CDR3 DNA sequence: TGTGCCAGCGGTTCCTACAGTTCCCTGAATTCACCCCTCCACTTT. Protein product: CASGSYSSLNSPLHF.